This T cell receptor beta chain was documented in a study of blood T cells in healthy people across ages. The V end lost 4 bases, the J end lost 2 bases, and 10 bases lay between the germline ends. CDR1 and CDR2 from the germline V gene are SQVTM and ANQGSEA. This CDR3 region has 13 residues. The authors ran a second PCR of roughly 6 to 12 cycles using a sample-barcoded 5' primer and a J-beta primer mix. TCRdb fed the 5' RACE reads into MiXCR, producing one record per CDR3 protein. The sample carries 1,300,000 or so distinct CDR3 sequences, 45% to 70% recorded once. Study-wide points: Naive T cell percentage strongly correlated with TCR beta diversity.

As regards this clonotype: No antigen is known for it.

This TCR was sampled from a man between 18 and 29 years old in good health. Material for sequencing was blood. This chain joins TRBV29-1 and TRBJ2-3; no reliable D call. The CDR3 region is CSVVVRYTDTQYF. In DNA form, the CDR3 reads TGCAGCGTTGTAGTTAGATACACAGATACGCAGTATTTT.